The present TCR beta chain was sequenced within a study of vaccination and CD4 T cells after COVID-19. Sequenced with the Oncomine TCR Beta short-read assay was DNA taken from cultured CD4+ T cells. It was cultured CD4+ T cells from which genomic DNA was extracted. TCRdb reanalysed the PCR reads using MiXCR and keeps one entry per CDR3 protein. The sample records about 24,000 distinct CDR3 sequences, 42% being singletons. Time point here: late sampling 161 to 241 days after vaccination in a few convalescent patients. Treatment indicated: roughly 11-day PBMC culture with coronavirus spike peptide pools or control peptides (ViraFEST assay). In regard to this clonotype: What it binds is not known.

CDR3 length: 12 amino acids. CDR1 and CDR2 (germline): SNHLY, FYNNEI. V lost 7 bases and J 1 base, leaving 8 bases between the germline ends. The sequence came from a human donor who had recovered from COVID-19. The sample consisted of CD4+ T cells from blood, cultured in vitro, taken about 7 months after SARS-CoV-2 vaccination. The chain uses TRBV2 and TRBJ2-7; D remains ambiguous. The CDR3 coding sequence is TGTGCCAGCAATCCCGAGTCCTACGAGCAGTACTTC. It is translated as CASNPESYEQYF.